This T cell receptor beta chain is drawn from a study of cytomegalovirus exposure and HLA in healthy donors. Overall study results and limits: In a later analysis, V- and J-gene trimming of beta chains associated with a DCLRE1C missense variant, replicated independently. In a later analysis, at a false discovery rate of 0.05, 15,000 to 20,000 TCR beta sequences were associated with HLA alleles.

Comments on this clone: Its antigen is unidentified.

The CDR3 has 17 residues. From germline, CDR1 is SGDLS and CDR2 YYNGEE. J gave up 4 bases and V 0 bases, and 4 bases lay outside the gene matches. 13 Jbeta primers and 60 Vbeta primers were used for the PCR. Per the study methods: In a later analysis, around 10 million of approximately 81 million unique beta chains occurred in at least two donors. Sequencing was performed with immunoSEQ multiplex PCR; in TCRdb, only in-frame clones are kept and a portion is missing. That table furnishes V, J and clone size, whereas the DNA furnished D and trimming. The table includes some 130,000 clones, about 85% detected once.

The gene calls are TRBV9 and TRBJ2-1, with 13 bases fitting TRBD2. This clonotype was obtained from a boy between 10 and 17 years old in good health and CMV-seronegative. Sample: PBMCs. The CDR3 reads CASSVGLAGGGYNEQFF. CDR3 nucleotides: TGTGCCAGCAGCGTAGGACTAGCGGGGGGAGGATACAATGAGCAGTTCTTC. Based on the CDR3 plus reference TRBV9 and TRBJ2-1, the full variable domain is DSGVTQTPKHLITATGQRVTLRCSPRSGDLSVYWYQQSLDQGLQFLIQYYNGEERAKGNILERFSAQQFPDLHSELNLSSLELGDSALYFCASSVGLAGGGYNEQFFGPGTRLTVL.